Presented here are 29 T cell receptor beta chains from one specimen sequenced in a study of T cell repertoires in cytomegalovirus infection (dated by TCRdb to the late 2010s). Instrument used: Illumina HiSeq 1500. The public reads were quality trimmed at Q25 with fastp and then assembled into clones with MiXCR by TCRdb, keeping productive beta chains. CDR3 protein duplicates are merged, each entry listing the most common genes and DNA. Recorded for this sample are fewer than 550,000 distinct CDR3 sequences; about 17% of them occurred a single time. Roughly a quarter of the sample belongs to the ten largest clones. The sequencing sample was made of CD8+ T cells from PBMCs. Receptor source: a human donor in good health (CMV status not recorded). Some clones in this sample may be carry-over from other donors' samples.

This clonotype was detected only a few times. The chain carries TRBV28 and TRBJ1-5; TRBD1 agrees at 7 bases. This CDR3 spans 17 amino acids. Germline V gives CDR1 MDHEN, CDR2 SYDVKM. J was trimmed by 1 base and V by 4 bases; bases with no gene match: 10. CDR3 in DNA: TGTGCCAGCAGTTCCCCCGGGACAGCCTACAGCAATCAGCCCCAGCATTTT. Encoded protein: CASSSPGTAYSNQPQHF.

Only a few counts were recorded for this clonotype. The rearrangement links TRBV6-5 to TRBJ2-2, with a weak D call TRBD1 (5 bases). Germline CDR1 reads MNHEY; CDR2 reads SVGAGI. The CDR3 extends over 13 amino acids. V was trimmed by 6 bases and J by 7 bases, leaving 12 bases between them. The CDR3 DNA is TGTGCCAGCAGCTCTAGGGGCAGCGGGGAGCTGTTTTTT. Its protein is CASSSRGSGELFF.

This clonotype has at least ten counts. The chain uses TRBV7-9 and TRBJ2-2, with TRBD2 identical over 7 bases. Looked up from germline, CDR1 is SEHNR and CDR2 is FQNEAQ (reference sequence). This CDR3 is 17 amino acids long. V dropped 5 bases and J dropped 2; count of bases not matched to a gene: 11. CDR3 DNA sequence: TGTGCCAGCAGCCCCCGGGAGGTAGCGCCCAACACCGGGGAGCTGTTTTTT. Amino acids: CASSPREVAPNTGELFF.

This clonotype was detected only a few times. The chain has TRBV19 and TRBJ1-1; D not resolved. Trimming pared 1 base from V and 0 bases from J, leaving 9 bases between. This CDR3 has 15 amino acids. Per the germline V gene, CDR1 is LNHDA and CDR2 is SQIVND (reference sequence). In DNA, the CDR3 is TGTGCCAGTAGTATAGGCGGCTACATGAACACTGAAGCTTTCTTT. Encoded protein: CASSIGGYMNTEAFF. The full variable domain, completed using reference TRBV19 and TRBJ1-1, is DGGITQSPKYLFRKEGQNVTLSCEQNLNHDAMYWYRQDPGQGLRLIYYSQIVNDFQKGDIAEGYSVSREKKESFPLTVTSAQKNPTAFYLCASSIGGYMNTEAFFGQGTRLTVV.

This chain connects TRBV19 to TRBJ1-4; D is undetermined. This CDR3 is built from 15 residues. The ends were cut back, 5 bases at V and 6 bases at J, with 16 bases in the middle. Germline loops: CDR1 LNHDA, CDR2 SQIVND (reference sequence). For the CDR3, the DNA is TGTGCCAGTAGTCTCTTAGGTGACACGTATGAAAAACTGTTTTTT. Its protein product is CASSLLGDTYEKLFF. Complete variable domain (other parts from reference TRBV19 and TRBJ1-4): DGGITQSPKYLFRKEGQNVTLSCEQNLNHDAMYWYRQDPGQGLRLIYYSQIVNDFQKGDIAEGYSVSREKKESFPLTVTSAQKNPTAFYLCASSLLGDTYEKLFFGSGTQLSVL.

This clonotype was found many times. The chain links TRBV27 to TRBJ1-6, with D possibly TRBD1 on 5 matching bases. The length of the CDR3 is 17 residues. Germline CDR1 reads MNHEY; CDR2 reads SMNVEV (reference sequence). V was trimmed by 3 bases and J by 7 bases, leaving 19 bases between them. The CDR3 protein is CASSLSGTRDLNSPLHF. The DNA of the CDR3 is TGTGCCAGCAGTTTGTCGGGGACGAGGGATCTCAATTCACCCCTCCACTTT.

The V call is TRBV5-1, the J call TRBJ1-1; TRBD1 aligns across 7 bases. V dropped 3 bases and J dropped 7; count of bases not matched to a gene: 3. This CDR3 comprises 12 residues. Germline CDR1 is SGHRS and CDR2 is YFSETQ. The CDR3 bases are TGCGCCAGCAGCTCGACAGGGTTTGAAGCTTTCTTT. It specifies CASSSTGFEAFF.

J is TRBJ2-3 and V is TRBV11-2; no definite D call. The CDR3 is 16 amino acids. CDR1 and CDR2 from the germline V gene are SGHAT and FQNNGV. The V gene lost 0 bases and the J gene lost 0 bases, with 10 bases spanning the gap. CDR3 protein: CASSLDTGSSTDTQYF. The CDR3 DNA reads TGTGCCAGCAGCTTAGATACGGGCTCTAGCACAGATACGCAGTATTTT. The full variable domain, in which reference TRBV11-2 and TRBJ2-3 provide the parts outside the CDR3, is EAGVAQSPRYKIIEKRQSVAFWCNPISGHATLYWYQQILGQGPKLLIQFQNNGVVDDSQLPKDRFSAERLKGVDSTLKIQPAKLEDSAVYLCASSLDTGSSTDTQYFGPGTRLTVL.

The gene calls are TRBV20-1 and TRBJ2-1; D not certain. The CDR3 has 14 amino acids. V was clipped by 5 bases and J by 3 bases, with 14 bases between them. Per the germline V gene, CDR1 is DFQATT and CDR2 is SNEGSKA (reference sequence). In DNA form, the CDR3 reads TGCAGTGCTCCTAAGACGACCAGCTACAATGAGCAGTTCTTC. Translated: CSAPKTTSYNEQFF.

This clonotype was seen a few times. This chain uses TRBV25-1 with TRBJ1-6; the D gene is possibly TRBD1 (5 bases). This CDR3 has 17 residues. V dropped 3 bases and J dropped 1 base, with 13 bases sitting between them. Germline CDR1 MGHDK, CDR2 SYGVNS. CDR3 nucleotides: TGTGCCAGCAGTGAGCAGGGCGTAGAATCCTATAATTCACCCCTCCACTTT. This gives the protein CASSEQGVESYNSPLHF. Full variable domain (rest looked up from reference TRBV25-1 and TRBJ1-6): EADIYQTPRYLVIGTGKKITLECSQTMGHDKMYWYQQDPGMELHLIHYSYGVNSTEKGDLSSESTVSRIRTEHFPLTLESARPSHTSQYLCASSEQGVESYNSPLHFGNGTRLTVT.

J is TRBJ2-3 and V is TRBV19; 9 bases are a match to TRBD2. Germline assignment: CDR1 LNHDA and CDR2 SQIVND (reference sequence). The CDR3 spans 16 residues. V dropped 2 bases and J dropped 6; count of bases not matched to a gene: 9. Here the CDR3 reads CASSISGLALKDTQYF. CDR3 sequence (DNA): TGTGCCAGTAGTATATCTGGACTAGCGTTGAAGGATACGCAGTATTTT.

Ten or more counts support this clonotype. The chain combines TRBV7-6 with TRBJ2-2; perhaps D is TRBD1 or TRBD2 (5 bases each). V was cut by 1 base and J by 0 bases, with 15 bases left in between. CDR1 and CDR2 (germline): SGHVS, FNYEAQ. CDR3 length: 18 amino acids. CDR3 residues: CASSLVSGTSPNTGELFF. The CDR3 bases are TGTGCCAGCAGCTTAGTTTCAGGGACCTCCCCGAACACCGGGGAGCTGTTTTTT. Complete variable domain (other parts from reference TRBV7-6 and TRBJ2-2): GAGVSQSPRYKVTKRGQDVALRCDPISGHVSLYWYRQALGQGPEFLTYFNYEAQQDKSGLPNDRFSAERPEGSISTLTIQRTEQRDSAMYRCASSLVSGTSPNTGELFFGEGSRLTVL.

This clonotype turned up a few times. The V and J genes are TRBV19 and TRBJ1-4; TRBD1 is a possible D gene (5 bases). The CDR3 runs 18 residues. Germline V CDR1 and CDR2: LNHDA, SQIVND (reference sequence). Trimming removed 3 bases at V and 2 bases at J, with 19 bases between. CDR3 bases: TGTGCCAGTAGTATTCGGGACGTCCGGAGGTCGACTAATGAAAAACTGTTTTTT. Amino acid sequence: CASSIRDVRRSTNEKLFF.

This clonotype was found a few times. The chain combines TRBV14 with TRBJ1-1; a weak D match, TRBD1 (5 bases). Germline V gene lookup returns CDR1 SGHDN and CDR2 FVKESK. The CDR3 is 15 residues long. Trimming took 4 bases from V and 4 from J, leaving 16 bases between them. The CDR3 sequence: CASSRKGKGSTEAFF. The CDR3 nucleotides are TGTGCCAGCAGCCGTAAGGGAAAGGGGTCCACTGAAGCTTTCTTT. Based on the CDR3 plus reference TRBV14 and TRBJ1-1, the full variable domain is EAGVTQFPSHSVIEKGQTVTLRCDPISGHDNLYWYRRVMGKEIKFLLHFVKESKQDESGMPNNRFLAERTGGTYSTLKVQPAELEDSGVYFCASSRKGKGSTEAFFGQGTRLTVV.

This clonotype has only a few counts. This rearrangement joins TRBV20-1 to TRBJ1-2; 9 bases line up with TRBD1. Per the germline V gene, CDR1 is DFQATT and CDR2 is SNEGSKA (reference sequence). Trimming took 5 bases from V and 6 from J; bases not matched to a gene: 13. There are 15 residues in the CDR3. CDR3 in amino acids: CSADPGTGRPHGYTF. The CDR3 bases are TGCAGTGCTGACCCAGGGACAGGGAGGCCTCATGGCTACACCTTC.

This clonotype has more than one count but fewer than ten. This chain connects TRBV7-9 to TRBJ1-3, with 10 bases that match TRBD1. CDR1 is SEHNR, CDR2 FQNEAQ, per germline (reference sequence). The CDR3 runs to 19 residues. V lost 5 bases and J lost 4; bases outside the gene matches: 17. CDR3 bases: TGTGCCAGCAGCGTCCGGGACAGGGGCTTCGCGGGGGGCGGAAACACCATATATTTT. Translated, it gives CASSVRDRGFAGGGNTIYF.

V and J are TRBV27 and TRBJ2-1; no definite D call. The CDR3 consists of 12 residues. V lost 4 bases to trimming and J lost 7 bases, with 8 bases between them. Looked up from germline, CDR1 is MNHEY and CDR2 is SMNVEV (reference sequence). CDR3 nucleotides: TGTGCCAGCAGTTCCTCGAGGAATGAGCAGTTCTTC. It yields the protein CASSSSRNEQFF.

The V and J genes are TRBV6-8 and TRBJ1-5; no firm D call. V lost 6 bases to trimming and J lost 2 bases, with 14 bases between them. The CDR3 spans 15 residues. Germline lookup yields CDR1 MNHGY and CDR2 SAAAGT. The CDR3 sequence is CASSPSKWGNQPQHF. The CDR3 bases are TGTGCCAGCAGCCCATCAAAATGGGGCAATCAGCCCCAGCATTTT.

J is TRBJ2-7 and V is TRBV7-9, with D unresolved. Germline CDR1 is SEHNR and CDR2 is FQNEAQ (reference sequence). Trimming took off 5 bases at V and 7 bases at J, with 15 bases between the two ends. The CDR3 consists of 13 residues. CDR3 in amino acids: CASSIGPLIEQYF. CDR3 sequence (DNA): TGTGCCAGCAGCATTGGCCCCCTAATTGAGCAGTACTTC.

At least ten counts were recorded for this clonotype. This chain uses TRBV7-9 with TRBJ2-1; TRBD2 agrees at 7 bases. The V gene end was trimmed by 4 bases and the J gene end by 5 bases; junction bases not matched to a gene: 5. This CDR3 spans 14 amino acids. Per germline, CDR1 SEHNR and CDR2 FQNEAQ (reference sequence). CDR3 DNA: TGTGCCAGCAGCTCAAGCGGGAAGCACAATGAGCAGTTCTTC. Translation gives CASSSSGKHNEQFF.

This clonotype was seen ten or more times. The V and J genes are TRBV7-3 and TRBJ1-6; TRBD1 matches at 7 bases. J was trimmed by 7 bases and V by 5 bases; bases with no gene match: 5. Per the germline V gene, CDR1 is SGHTA and CDR2 is FQGTGA. There are 14 residues in the CDR3. CDR3 DNA: TGTGCCAGCAGCCAAGGGACAGCGAATTCACCCCTCCACTTT. Amino acids: CASSQGTANSPLHF.

This clonotype was observed many times. The V gene is TRBV25-1, the J gene TRBJ2-7; D unclear. The germline CDR1 and CDR2 sequences are MGHDK and SYGVNS. This CDR3 region has 14 residues. Deletions cut 7 bases from V and 5 bases from J, with 18 bases between. In nucleotides, the CDR3 is TGTGCCAGCAACCAGAGGCCAACGCAGGACGAGCAGTACTTC. This translates into CASNQRPTQDEQYF.

In nucleotides, the CDR3 is TGTGCCAGCAGTACAGGGTCGGGGTGGAGAGGCTACACCTTC. The encoded protein is CASSTGSGWRGYTF. This sequence joins TRBV14 and TRBJ1-2, with TRBD1 as a possible D gene (6 bases). V gave up 6 bases and J gave up 8 bases, with 19 bases separating them. Per germline, CDR1 SGHDN and CDR2 FVKESK. This CDR3 comprises 14 residues.

This clonotype was observed many times. The rearrangement uses TRBV12-5 and TRBJ2-5; 8 bases fit TRBD2. The CDR3 loop spans 15 amino acids. The germline V gene encodes CDR1 LGHNT and CDR2 FRNRAP. V lost 6 bases, J lost 5 bases, and 11 bases stayed unmatched. The CDR3 DNA is TGTGCTAGTGGCCGAGGCCGGGGGGGCTTCGAGACCCAGTACTTC. It translates to CASGRGRGGFETQYF.

CDR3 sequence (DNA): TGTGCCATCAGTAATAGTGGGGTGCACTCCGAGCAGTACTTC. It is translated as CAISNSGVHSEQYF. The chain couples TRBV10-3 to TRBJ2-7; D call uncertain. The CDR3 has 14 amino acids. Germline loops: CDR1 ENHRY, CDR2 SYGVKD. Trimming stripped 5 bases from V and 6 bases from J, with 17 bases between.

This clonotype was counted ten times or more. V is TRBV10-3 and J is TRBJ2-5; TRBD2 aligns across 13 bases. The V gene's germline CDR1 is ENHRY and CDR2 SYGVKD. The V gene end was trimmed by 9 bases and the J gene end by 5 bases; junction bases not matched to a gene: 6. The CDR3 extends over 14 amino acids. CDR3 protein: CAIRTSGSEETQYF. In nucleotides, the CDR3 is TGTGCCATTCGGACTAGCGGGAGTGAGGAGACCCAGTACTTC.

V usage is TRBV12-3 or TRBV12-4 and J usage is TRBJ2-3; D is unresolved. Between the trimmed V and J ends, which lost 4 bases and 3 bases, there was a span of 14 bases. The CDR3 contains 15 residues. The DNA for the CDR3 is TGTGCCAGCAGTTCCCCTCACACCGCTACAGATACGCAGTATTTT. As protein: CASSSPHTATDTQYF.

This clonotype was observed once. V is TRBV19 and J is TRBJ2-2, with 15 nucleotides matching TRBD2. The CDR3 contains 18 residues. Germline CDR1 LNHDA, CDR2 SQIVND (reference sequence). V shed 6 bases, J shed 3 bases, and the junction held 8 bases outside the gene matches. CDR3 DNA: TGTGCCAGTAGGCCGGGACTAGCGGGAGGCGGAGACACCGGGGAGCTGTTTTTT. It codes for CASRPGLAGGGDTGELFF.

As regards this clonotype: A read error may be the cause here, since a much bigger clone is one base away. The CDR3 is CASSLYTGNTKYF. CDR3 nucleotides: TGTGCCAGCAGTTTATATACTGGAAACACCAAATATTTT. The genes are TRBV28 and TRBJ1-3; D ambiguous. The germline gives CDR1 MDHEN, CDR2 SYDVKM. CDR3 length equals 13 residues.